These T cell receptor beta chains were read from a single sample in a study of shared clonotypes between healthy human individuals. Measured with immunoSEQ multiplex PCR; TCRdb has only the in-frame clones, and not every one. The table includes about 520,000 clones, about 72% detected once. Sequenced input: PBMCs. Source of these receptors: a woman aged 40 to 55 in good health. Some clones in this sample may be carry-over from other donors' samples. The CDR3 runs from the conserved cysteine through the conserved F or W. D genes are given only for firm matches. Clone size is stated in some rows and not others, as once, few, many or a class when expanded.

d_call	v_call	clone_size	j_call	cdr3_aa	cdr3_nt
TRBD2	TRBV7-8	.	TRBJ2-2	CASSISAGVGTGELFF	TGTGCCAGCAGCATCTCAGCGGGAGTCGGGACCGGGGAGCTGTTTTTT
TRBD1	TRBV10-3	few	TRBJ1-3	CAISESTGVAGNTIYF	TGTGCCATCAGTGAGTCAACAGGGGTTGCTGGAAACACCATATATTTT
.	TRBV5-1	.	TRBJ1-1	CASASQGGGAAEAFF	TGCGCCAGCGCATCCCAGGGAGGGGGAGCGGCTGAAGCTTTCTTT
.	TRBV28	.	TRBJ2-3	CASNLGANTDTQYF	TGTGCCAGCAATCTAGGGGCGAACACAGATACGCAGTATTTT
TRBD2	TRBV4-1	.	TRBJ2-7	CASSSRLADAYEQYF	TGCGCCAGCAGCTCCCGACTAGCGGACGCATACGAACAGTACTTC
.	TRBV6-6	.	TRBJ2-3	CASSLSEADTQYF	TGTGCCAGCAGTTTGAGTGAGGCAGATACGCAGTATTTT
.	TRBV5-6	many	TRBJ2-5	CASSLGSTETQYF	TGTGCCAGCAGCTTGGGCTCGACAGAGACCCAGTACTTC
.	TRBV19	many	TRBJ1-5	CASTSTQNQPQHF	TGTGCCAGTACCAGCACACAAAATCAGCCCCAGCATTTT
.	TRBV5-1	.	TRBJ2-1	CASNTGQRDGSYNEQFF	TGCGCCAGCAACACAGGACAGCGGGACGGCTCCTACAATGAGCAGTTCTTC
TRBD1	TRBV5-4	.	TRBJ2-2	CASSTSRGRVELFF	TGTGCCAGCAGCACCAGCAGGGGGCGCGTGGAGCTGTTTTTT
.	TRBV5-1	.	TRBJ1-1	CASSLGGFSEAFF	TGCGCCAGCAGCTTGGGGGGGTTCTCTGAAGCTTTCTTT
.	TRBV5-1	.	TRBJ2-7	CASSLDGVGAYEQYF	TGCGCCAGCAGCTTGGATGGGGTTGGGGCCTACGAGCAGTACTTC
TRBD2	TRBV19	many	TRBJ2-1	CASSVGLAGLRAEQFF	TGTGCCAGTAGTGTTGGACTAGCGGGACTCCGGGCTGAGCAGTTCTTC
TRBD1	TRBV7-8	once	TRBJ1-2	CASSPIRQGARGYTF	TGTGCCAGCAGCCCTATCCGACAGGGGGCACGGGGCTACACCTTC
TRBD1	TRBV28	.	TRBJ1-5	CASRPPDRVGGNQPQHF	TGTGCCAGCAGACCACCGGACAGGGTCGGGGGCAATCAGCCCCAGCATTTT
.	TRBV28	.	TRBJ2-5	CASSLIQVGAQYF	TGTGCCAGCAGTTTGATCCAGGTGGGGGCCCAGTACTTC
.	TRBV5-1	once	TRBJ2-3	CASSSQGTDTQYF	TGCGCCAGCAGCAGCCAGGGCACAGATACGCAGTATTTT
TRBD1	TRBV4-2	.	TRBJ2-5	CASSQVEQGARETQYF	TGTGCCAGCAGCCAAGTAGAACAGGGGGCAAGGGAGACCCAGTACTTC
.	TRBV27	.	TRBJ1-1	CASRKSGGTEAFF	TGTGCCAGCCGAAAGTCGGGGGGAACTGAAGCTTTCTTT
TRBD2	TRBV28	.	TRBJ2-1	CASRDSGRAGEQFF	TGTGCCAGCAGGGATAGCGGGAGGGCCGGTGAGCAGTTCTTC
.	TRBV4-2	many	TRBJ2-7	CASSQQPSASYEQYF	TGTGCCAGCAGCCAACAGCCTAGTGCCTCCTACGAGCAGTACTTC
.	TRBV5-4	once	TRBJ1-1	CASSWGTLNTEAFF	TGTGCCAGCAGCTGGGGGACGTTGAACACTGAAGCTTTCTTT
.	TRBV27	once	TRBJ2-3	CASSLIGPPDTQYF	TGTGCCAGCAGTTTAATAGGGCCCCCAGATACGCAGTATTTT
.	TRBV2	.	TRBJ2-1	CASSEAGASVGNEQFF	TGTGCCAGCAGTGAAGCGGGGGCTAGCGTCGGCAATGAGCAGTTCTTC
TRBD2	TRBV6-1	many	TRBJ2-3	CASSGTSGGADTQYF	TGTGCCAGCAGTGGGACTAGCGGCGGAGCCGATACGCAGTATTTT
.	TRBV27	few	TRBJ1-1	CASSFLGFTEAFF	TGTGCCAGCAGTTTTCTGGGATTCACTGAAGCTTTCTTT
.	TRBV7-9	.	TRBJ2-1	CASSLRTNEQFF	TGTGCCAGCAGTCTCCGAACCAATGAGCAGTTCTTC
TRBD1	TRBV28	.	TRBJ2-1	CASSPTGGFYNEQFF	TGTGCCAGCAGTCCTACAGGGGGCTTTTACAATGAGCAGTTCTTC
.	TRBV21-1	.	TRBJ2-1	CASSKGDRYNEQFF	TGTGCCAGCAGCAAAGGGGACCGGTACAATGAGCAGTTCTTC
TRBD1	TRBV7-9	.	TRBJ2-6	CASSLGLGTGTGANVLTF	TGTGCCAGCAGCTTAGGGTTGGGGACAGGGACTGGGGCCAACGTCCTGACTTTC
.	TRBV11-2	.	TRBJ2-1	CASSFRAGLRGGNEQFF	TGTGCCAGCAGCTTCCGCGCGGGACTGAGGGGTGGTAATGAGCAGTTCTTC
.	TRBV7-9	.	TRBJ2-7	CASSPPGSYEQYF	TGTGCCAGCAGCCCCCCGGGGTCCTACGAGCAGTACTTC
.	TRBV28	once	TRBJ2-7	CASSFLGSRRKGYEQYF	TGTGCCAGCAGTTTCTTAGGGTCAAGGCGCAAGGGCTACGAGCAGTACTTC
TRBD1	TRBV29-1	.	TRBJ2-7	CSVLEDRDRVRYEQYF	TGCAGCGTTCTCGAGGATAGGGACAGGGTTAGGTACGAGCAGTACTTC
.	TRBV7-2	.	TRBJ2-1	CASSLDLDIGQQFF	TGTGCCAGCAGCTTAGACCTGGATATAGGCCAGCAGTTCTTC
.	TRBV7-2	.	TRBJ2-3	CASSLGGIGRDTQYF	TGTGCCAGCAGCTTAGGCGGGATCGGGAGAGATACGCAGTATTTT
.	TRBV9	few	TRBJ1-1	CASSGGLFENTEAFF	TGTGCCAGCAGCGGAGGACTCTTCGAGAACACTGAAGCTTTCTTT
.	TRBV7-2	few	TRBJ2-1	CASSLGLAAPYNEQFF	TGTGCCAGCAGCTTAGGGTTAGCGGCCCCATACAATGAGCAGTTCTTC
.	TRBV4-2	.	TRBJ1-4	CASSPMQGMGEKLFF	TGTGCCAGCAGCCCAATGCAGGGAATGGGCGAAAAACTGTTTTTT
.	TRBV9	.	TRBJ2-7	CASSANRYSYEQYF	TGTGCCAGCAGCGCTAACAGGTACTCCTACGAGCAGTACTTC
.	TRBV30	.	TRBJ1-6	CAWDQGIYNSPLHF	TGTGCCTGGGACCAGGGTATTTATAATTCACCCCTCCACTTT
.	TRBV11-2	.	TRBJ1-1	CASSFSGGMNTEAFF	TGTGCCAGCAGCTTTAGCGGGGGTATGAACACTGAAGCTTTCTTT
.	TRBV18	.	TRBJ1-5	CASSPAQEQPQHF	TGTGCCAGCTCACCGGCGCAGGAACAGCCCCAGCATTTT
.	TRBV4-2	.	TRBJ1-2	CASSQDLAGASYGYTF	TGTGCCAGCAGCCAAGATCTAGCAGGGGCTTCATATGGCTACACCTTC
.	TRBV18	.	TRBJ2-1	CASSPGIGINEQFF	TGTGCCAGCTCACCAGGGATAGGGATCAATGAGCAGTTCTTC
.	TRBV6-6	.	TRBJ2-7	CASSYSGGGKSREQYF	TGTGCCAGCAGTTACTCAGGTGGGGGTAAGAGTCGTGAGCAGTACTTC
TRBD1	TRBV28	.	TRBJ1-4	CATTGATNEKLFF	TGTGCCACTACAGGGGCAACTAATGAAAAACTGTTTTTT
.	TRBV10-2	.	TRBJ2-5	CASSDPEDSGVLGTQYF	TGCGCCAGCAGTGATCCCGAGGACTCGGGGGTTCTAGGGACCCAGTACTTC
.	TRBV27	.	TRBJ1-2	CASSPDPDSRTQGGYTF	TGTGCCAGCAGTCCAGACCCAGACAGCCGCACCCAGGGTGGCTACACCTTC